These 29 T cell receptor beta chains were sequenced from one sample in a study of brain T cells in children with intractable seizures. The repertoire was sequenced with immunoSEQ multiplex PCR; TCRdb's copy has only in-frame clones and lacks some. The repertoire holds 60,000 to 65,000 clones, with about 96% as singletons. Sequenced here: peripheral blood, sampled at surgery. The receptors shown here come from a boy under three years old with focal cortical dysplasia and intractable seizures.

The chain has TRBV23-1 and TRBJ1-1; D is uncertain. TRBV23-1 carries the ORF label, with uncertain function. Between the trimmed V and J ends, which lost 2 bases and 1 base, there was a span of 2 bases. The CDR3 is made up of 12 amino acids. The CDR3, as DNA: TGCGCCAGCAGTCAAGGGAACACTGAAGCTTTCTTT. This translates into CASSQGNTEAFF.

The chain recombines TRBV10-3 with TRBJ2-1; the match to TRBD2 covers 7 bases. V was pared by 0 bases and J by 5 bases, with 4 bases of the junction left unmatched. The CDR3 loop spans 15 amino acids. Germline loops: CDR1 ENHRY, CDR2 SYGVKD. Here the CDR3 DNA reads TGTGCCATCAGTGAGTCGCGGGAGACTCACAATGAGCAGTTCTTC. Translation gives CAISESRETHNEQFF.

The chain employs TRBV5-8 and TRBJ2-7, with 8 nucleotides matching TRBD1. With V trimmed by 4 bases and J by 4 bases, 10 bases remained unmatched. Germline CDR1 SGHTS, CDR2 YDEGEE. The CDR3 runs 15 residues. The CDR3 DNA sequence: TGTGCCAGCAGCCTAGACAGGGGAAGTTTTTACGAGCAGTACTTC. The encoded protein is CASSLDRGSFYEQYF.

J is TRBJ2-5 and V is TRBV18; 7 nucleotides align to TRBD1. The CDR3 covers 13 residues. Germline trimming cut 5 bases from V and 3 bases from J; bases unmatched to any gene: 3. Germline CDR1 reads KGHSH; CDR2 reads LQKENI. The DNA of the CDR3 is TGTGCCAGCTCATCCGGGACAGAAGAGACCCAGTACTTC. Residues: CASSSGTEETQYF. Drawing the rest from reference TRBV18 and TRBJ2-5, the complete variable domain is NAGVMQNPRHLVRRRGQEARLRCSPMKGHSHVYWYRQLPEEGLKFMVYLQKENIIDESGMPKERFSAEFPKEGPSILRIQQVVRGDSAAYFCASSSGTEETQYFGPGTRLLVL.

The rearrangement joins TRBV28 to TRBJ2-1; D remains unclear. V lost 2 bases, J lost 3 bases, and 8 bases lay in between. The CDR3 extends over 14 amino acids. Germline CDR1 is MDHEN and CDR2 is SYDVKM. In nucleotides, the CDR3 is TGTGCCAGCAGTTTAACTTTTTTCTACAATGAGCAGTTCTTC. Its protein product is CASSLTFFYNEQFF.

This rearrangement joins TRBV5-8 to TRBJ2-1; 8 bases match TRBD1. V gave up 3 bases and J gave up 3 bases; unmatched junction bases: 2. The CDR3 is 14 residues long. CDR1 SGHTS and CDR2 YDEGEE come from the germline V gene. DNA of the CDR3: TGTGCCAGCAGCTCCGGACAGGGCTACAATGAGCAGTTCTTC. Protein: CASSSGQGYNEQFF.

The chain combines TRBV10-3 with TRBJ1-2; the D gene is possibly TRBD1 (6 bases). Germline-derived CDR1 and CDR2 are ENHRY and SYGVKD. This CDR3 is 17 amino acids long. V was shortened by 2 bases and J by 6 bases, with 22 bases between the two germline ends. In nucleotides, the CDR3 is TGTGCCATCAGTGAGAACAACTTGGGCCGGGGGCGAGATGGCTACACCTTC. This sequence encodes CAISENNLGRGRDGYTF.

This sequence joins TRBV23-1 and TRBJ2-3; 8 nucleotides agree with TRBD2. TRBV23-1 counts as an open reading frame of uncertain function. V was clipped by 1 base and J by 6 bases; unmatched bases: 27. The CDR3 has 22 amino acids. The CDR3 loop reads CASSQCPSGTQNPGTRVDTQYF. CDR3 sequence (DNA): TGCGCCAGCAGTCAATGCCCCTCCGGGACACAAAACCCCGGGACTAGGGTGGATACGCAGTATTTT.

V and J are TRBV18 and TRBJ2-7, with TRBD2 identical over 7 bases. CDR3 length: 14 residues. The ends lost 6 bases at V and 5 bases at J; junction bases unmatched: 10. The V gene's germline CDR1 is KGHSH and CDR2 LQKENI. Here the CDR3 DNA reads TGTGCCAGCTCCCCCACGGCGGGAGCCAACGAGCAGTACTTC. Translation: CASSPTAGANEQYF.

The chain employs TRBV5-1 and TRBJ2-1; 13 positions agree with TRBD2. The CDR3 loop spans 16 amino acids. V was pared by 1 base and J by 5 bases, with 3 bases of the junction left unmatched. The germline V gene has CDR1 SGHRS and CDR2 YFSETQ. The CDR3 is CASSLMTSGRNNEQFF. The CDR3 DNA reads TGCGCCAGCAGCTTGATGACTAGCGGGAGGAACAATGAGCAGTTCTTC.

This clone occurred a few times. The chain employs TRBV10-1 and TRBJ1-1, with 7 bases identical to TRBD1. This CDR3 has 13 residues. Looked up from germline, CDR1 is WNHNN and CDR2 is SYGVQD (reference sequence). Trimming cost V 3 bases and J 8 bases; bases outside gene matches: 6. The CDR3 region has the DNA TGCGCCAGCAGTGACCCTGACAGGGCCGAAGCTTTCTTT. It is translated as CASSDPDRAEAFF.

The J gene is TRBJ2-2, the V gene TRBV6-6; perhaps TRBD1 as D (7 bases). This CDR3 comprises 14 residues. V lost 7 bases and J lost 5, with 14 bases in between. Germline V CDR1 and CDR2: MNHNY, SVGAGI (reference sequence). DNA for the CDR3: TGTGCCAGCATCAGGGGGGCGCGGACCGGGGAGCTGTTTTTT. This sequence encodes CASIRGARTGELFF.

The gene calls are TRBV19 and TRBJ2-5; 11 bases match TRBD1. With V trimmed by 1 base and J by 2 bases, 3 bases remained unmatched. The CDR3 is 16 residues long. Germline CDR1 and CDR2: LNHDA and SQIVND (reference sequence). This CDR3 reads CASSIGGQGGQETQYF. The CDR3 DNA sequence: TGTGCCAGTAGTATAGGGGGACAGGGGGGTCAAGAGACCCAGTACTTC. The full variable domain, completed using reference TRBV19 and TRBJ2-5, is DGGITQSPKYLFRKEGQNVTLSCEQNLNHDAMYWYRQDPGQGLRLIYYSQIVNDFQKGDIAEGYSVSREKKESFPLTVTSAQKNPTAFYLCASSIGGQGGQETQYFGPGTRLLVL.

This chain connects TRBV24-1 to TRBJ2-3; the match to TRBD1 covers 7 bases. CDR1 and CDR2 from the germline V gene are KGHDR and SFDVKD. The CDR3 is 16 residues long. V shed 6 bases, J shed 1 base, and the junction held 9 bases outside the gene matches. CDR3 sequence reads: CATSLGRGRGTDTQYF. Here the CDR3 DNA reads TGTGCCACCAGTTTGGGAAGGGGGCGCGGCACAGATACGCAGTATTTT.

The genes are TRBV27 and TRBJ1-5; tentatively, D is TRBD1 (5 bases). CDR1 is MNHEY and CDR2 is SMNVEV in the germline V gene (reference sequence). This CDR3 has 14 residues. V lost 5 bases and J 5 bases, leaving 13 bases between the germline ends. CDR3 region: CASSPTTGHQPQHF. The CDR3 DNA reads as TGTGCCAGCAGTCCCACGACGGGGCATCAGCCCCAGCATTTT.

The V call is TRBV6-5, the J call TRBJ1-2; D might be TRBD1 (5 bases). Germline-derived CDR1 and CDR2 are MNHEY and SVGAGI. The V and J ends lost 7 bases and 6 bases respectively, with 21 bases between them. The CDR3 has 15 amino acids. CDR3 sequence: CASTRTRAQEDGYTF. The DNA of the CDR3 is TGTGCCAGCACTCGCACCAGGGCTCAGGAGGATGGCTACACCTTC.

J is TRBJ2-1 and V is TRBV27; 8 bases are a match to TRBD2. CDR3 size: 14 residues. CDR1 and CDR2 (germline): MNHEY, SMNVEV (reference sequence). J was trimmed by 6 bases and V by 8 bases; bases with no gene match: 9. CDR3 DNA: TGTGCCAGCCGAAATCCGGGACTAGTCAATGAGCAGTTCTTC. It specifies CASRNPGLVNEQFF.

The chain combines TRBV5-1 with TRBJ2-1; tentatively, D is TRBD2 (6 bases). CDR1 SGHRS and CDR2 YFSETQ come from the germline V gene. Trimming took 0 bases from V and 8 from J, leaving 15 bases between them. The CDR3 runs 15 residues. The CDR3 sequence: CASSLDGSRVDEQFF. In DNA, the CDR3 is TGCGCCAGCAGCTTGGACGGGAGTAGGGTAGATGAGCAGTTCTTC.

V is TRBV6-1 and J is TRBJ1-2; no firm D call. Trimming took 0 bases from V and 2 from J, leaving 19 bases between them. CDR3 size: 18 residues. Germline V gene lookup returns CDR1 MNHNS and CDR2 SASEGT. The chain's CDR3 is CASSEALLTWEGNYGYTF. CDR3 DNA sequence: TGTGCCAGCAGTGAAGCGCTTCTTACGTGGGAAGGAAACTATGGCTACACCTTC.

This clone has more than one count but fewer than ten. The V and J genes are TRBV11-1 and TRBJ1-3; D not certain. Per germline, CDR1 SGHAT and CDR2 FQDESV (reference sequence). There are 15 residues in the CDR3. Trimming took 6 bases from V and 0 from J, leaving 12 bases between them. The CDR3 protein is CASSSDGLSGNTIYF. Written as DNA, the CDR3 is TGTGCCAGCAGTTCAGACGGCCTCTCTGGAAACACCATATATTTT.

The CDR3 bases are TGCGCCAGCAGCCAAGATCGGCAGCTAAGAGGAACTGAAGCTTTCTTT. It is translated as CASSQDRQLRGTEAFF. The J gene is TRBJ1-1, the V gene TRBV4-1, with D unresolved. Trimming cost V 0 bases and J 5 bases, with 16 bases left between them. CDR1 is MGHRA and CDR2 is YSYEKL in the germline V gene. This CDR3 comprises 16 residues.

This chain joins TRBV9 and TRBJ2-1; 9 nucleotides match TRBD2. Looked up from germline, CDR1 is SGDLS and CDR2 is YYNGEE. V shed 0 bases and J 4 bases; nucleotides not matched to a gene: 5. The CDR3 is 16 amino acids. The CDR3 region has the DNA TGTGCCAGCAGCGTAGAGGTAGCGGGGGTTTACAATGAGCAGTTCTTC. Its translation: CASSVEVAGVYNEQFF.

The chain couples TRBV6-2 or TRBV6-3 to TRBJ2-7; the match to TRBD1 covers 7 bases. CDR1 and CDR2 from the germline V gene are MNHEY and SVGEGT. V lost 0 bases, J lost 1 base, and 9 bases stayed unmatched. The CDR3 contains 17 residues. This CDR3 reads CASSYSPRDSLSYEQYF. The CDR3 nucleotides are TGTGCCAGCAGTTACTCTCCCCGGGACAGCCTATCCTACGAGCAGTACTTC.

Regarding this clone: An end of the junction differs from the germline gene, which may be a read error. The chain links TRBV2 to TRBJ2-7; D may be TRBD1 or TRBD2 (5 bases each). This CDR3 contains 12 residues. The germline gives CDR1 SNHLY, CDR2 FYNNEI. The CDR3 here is CASRGTSDEQYF. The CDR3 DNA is TGTGCCAGCAGGGGGACCTCCGACGAGCAGTACTTC.

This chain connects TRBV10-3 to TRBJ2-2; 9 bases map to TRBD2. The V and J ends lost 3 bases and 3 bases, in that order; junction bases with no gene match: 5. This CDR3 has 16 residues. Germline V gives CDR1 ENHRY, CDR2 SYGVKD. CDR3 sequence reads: CAISERGGRDTGELFF. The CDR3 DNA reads TGTGCCATCAGTGAACGTGGCGGGAGGGACACCGGGGAGCTGTTTTTT.

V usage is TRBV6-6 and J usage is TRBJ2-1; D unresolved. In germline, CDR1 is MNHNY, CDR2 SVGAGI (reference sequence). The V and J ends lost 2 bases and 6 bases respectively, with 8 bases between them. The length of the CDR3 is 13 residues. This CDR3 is CASSYRRSNEQFF. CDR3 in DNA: TGTGCCAGCAGTTACCGGCGTAGCAATGAGCAGTTCTTC.

CDR3 sequence (DNA): TGTGCCATCAAAGGGGGCCCTTCGCCGTTAGCTAACTATGGCTACACCTTC. This sequence encodes CAIKGGPSPLANYGYTF. The V call is TRBV10-3, the J call TRBJ1-2; TRBD1 matches at 7 bases. Trimming took 7 bases from V and 0 from J; bases not matched to a gene: 14. This CDR3 region has 17 residues. The germline V gene has CDR1 ENHRY and CDR2 SYGVKD.

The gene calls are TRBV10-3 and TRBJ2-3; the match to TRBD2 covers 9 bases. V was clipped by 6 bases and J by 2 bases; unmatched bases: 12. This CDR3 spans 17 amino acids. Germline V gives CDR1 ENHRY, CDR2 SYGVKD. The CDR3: CAIRPSGARLDTDTQYF. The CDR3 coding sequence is TGTGCCATCAGACCTAGCGGGGCCCGCCTCGACACAGATACGCAGTATTTT.

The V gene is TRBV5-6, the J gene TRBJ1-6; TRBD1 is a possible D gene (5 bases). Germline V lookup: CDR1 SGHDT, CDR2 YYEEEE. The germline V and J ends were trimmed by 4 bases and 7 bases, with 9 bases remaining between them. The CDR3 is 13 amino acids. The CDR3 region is CASSLGGNSPLHF. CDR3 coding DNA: TGTGCCAGCAGCCTGGGGGGGAATTCACCCCTCCACTTT.